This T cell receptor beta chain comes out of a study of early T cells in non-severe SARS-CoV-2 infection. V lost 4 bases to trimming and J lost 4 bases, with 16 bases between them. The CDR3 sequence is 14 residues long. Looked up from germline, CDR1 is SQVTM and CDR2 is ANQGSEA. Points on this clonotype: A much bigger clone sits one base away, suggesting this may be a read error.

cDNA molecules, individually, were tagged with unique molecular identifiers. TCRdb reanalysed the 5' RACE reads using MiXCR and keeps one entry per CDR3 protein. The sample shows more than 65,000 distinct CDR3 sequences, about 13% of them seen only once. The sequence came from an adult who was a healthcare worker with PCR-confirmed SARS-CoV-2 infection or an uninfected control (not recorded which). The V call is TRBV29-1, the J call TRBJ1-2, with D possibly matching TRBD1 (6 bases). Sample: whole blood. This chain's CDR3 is CSVAPGRGGYGYTF. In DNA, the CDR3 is TGCAGCGTTGCCCCCGGGAGAGGGGGCTATGGCTACACCTTC.